This TCR beta chain comes out of a study of shared clonotypes between healthy human individuals. Per the germline V gene, CDR1 is SGHDN and CDR2 is FVKESK. The V end lost 3 bases, the J end lost 2 bases, and 14 bases lay between the germline ends. The CDR3 runs 15 residues. Sequencing used immunoSEQ multiplex PCR; TCRdb keeps in-frame clones, though not all of them. The data show a few hundred thousand clones, around three quarters seen once. The sequencing input was PBMCs. The V and J genes are TRBV14 and TRBJ2-7; D not certain. The TCR originated in a woman aged 40-49 years in good health. Some clones in this sample may be carry-over from other donors' samples. This CDR3 is CASSQAHGSPYEQYF. In DNA form, the CDR3 reads TGTGCCAGCAGCCAGGCCCACGGTTCCCCCTACGAGCAGTACTTC.